The 14 T cell receptor beta chains presented below share a single source sample, sequenced in a study of T cell responses to AZD1222 COVID-19 vaccine. Sequencing used immunoSEQ multiplex PCR; TCRdb keeps in-frame clones, though not all of them. The sample has about 120,000 clones, 75% to 90% seen once; the top ten hold roughly 9%. The material sequenced was peripheral blood, taken on day 0 of AZD1222 vaccination. All receptors come from an adult in good health.

The V gene is TRBV5-5, the J gene TRBJ1-2; the D gene is possibly TRBD1 (6 bases). CDR3 size: 14 residues. CDR1 SGHKS and CDR2 YYEKEE come from the germline V gene (reference sequence). V was pared by 4 bases and J by 2 bases, with 12 bases between. The CDR3 nucleotides read TGTGCCAGCAGCCCCACAGGGATCAACTATGGCTACACCTTC. Protein: CASSPTGINYGYTF.

DNA for the CDR3: TGTGCCAGCAGCTTAGCGATCTTCTTGGGTGGCACAGATACGCAGTATTTT. Protein: CASSLAIFLGGTDTQYF. The rearrangement uses TRBV7-2 and TRBJ2-3; D is ambiguous. This CDR3 region has 17 residues. From germline, CDR1 is SGHTA and CDR2 FQGNSA. V gave up 0 bases and J gave up 1 base, with 14 bases separating them.

The gene calls are TRBV3-1 (or the pseudogene TRBV3-2) and TRBJ1-3; TRBD1 matches 9 bases. The CDR3 sequence is 15 residues long. In germline, CDR1 is LGHDT, CDR2 YNNKEL (reference sequence). V shed 1 base and J 6 bases; nucleotides not matched to a gene: 4. This CDR3 is CASSQVSQGANTIYF. In DNA form, the CDR3 reads TGTGCCAGCAGCCAAGTGTCACAGGGGGCAAACACCATATATTTT.

The V and J genes are TRBV27 and TRBJ2-1; no firm D call. CDR1 and CDR2 (germline): MNHEY, SMNVEV (reference sequence). The CDR3 is 15 residues long. Trimming took off 1 base at V and 6 bases at J, with 13 bases between the two ends. CDR3: CASSLFWGSLNEQFF. The CDR3 nucleotides read TGTGCCAGCAGTTTATTCTGGGGATCCCTCAATGAGCAGTTCTTC.

The rearrangement joins TRBV10-3 to TRBJ2-7, with TRBD1 as a possible D gene (6 bases). Germline values: CDR1 ENHRY, CDR2 SYGVKD. There are 14 residues in the CDR3. Trimming shortened V by 4 bases and J by 0 bases, and 10 bases separated the two germline ends. The DNA for the CDR3 is TGTGCCATCAGTGCACAGGGAAGCTCCTACGAGCAGTACTTC. It yields the protein CAISAQGSSYEQYF.

This sequence joins TRBV6-4 and TRBJ1-1; tentatively, D is TRBD1 (6 bases). The CDR3 extends over 14 amino acids. V gave up 4 bases and J gave up 1 base, with 10 bases separating them. Germline-derived CDR1 and CDR2 are MRHNA and SNTAGT. The CDR3 sequence: CASSGQEGNTEAFF. The CDR3 region has the DNA TGTGCCAGCAGTGGACAGGAGGGGAACACTGAAGCTTTCTTT.

This rearrangement joins TRBV5-1 to TRBJ1-4; D is unclear. Per germline, CDR1 SGHRS and CDR2 YFSETQ. V lost 1 base, J lost 0 bases, and 4 bases lay in between. The CDR3 runs to 14 residues. The CDR3 coding sequence is TGCGCCAGCAGCTTGTCCGCAACTAATGAAAAACTGTTTTTT. The encoded protein is CASSLSATNEKLFF.

The count of this clone is one. V gene TRBV11-3 combines with J gene TRBJ2-6; D call uncertain. The CDR3 has 14 residues. In germline, CDR1 is SGHNT, CDR2 YENEEA. With 1 base removed from V and 1 base from J, the gap between germline ends came to 2 bases. The DNA for the CDR3 is TGTGCCAGCAGCTTAGGATCTGGGGCCAACGTCCTGACTTTC. Amino acids: CASSLGSGANVLTF.

The V call is TRBV9, the J call TRBJ2-1; tentatively, D is TRBD2 (6 bases). Germline V gene lookup returns CDR1 SGDLS and CDR2 YYNGEE. Trimming took off 4 bases at V and 8 bases at J, with 13 bases between the two ends. The CDR3 spans 13 residues. The CDR3 region has the DNA TGTGCCAGCAGCCCCCTGGGGGGAGATGAGCAGTTCTTC. Translated: CASSPLGGDEQFF.

V is TRBV30 and J is TRBJ1-1, with D uncertain. Between the trimmed V and J ends, which lost 0 bases and 3 bases, there was a span of 8 bases. This CDR3 has 13 amino acids. Germline lookup yields CDR1 GTSNPN and CDR2 SVGIG (reference sequence). The CDR3 here is CAWSVRRDTEAFF. The DNA for the CDR3 is TGTGCCTGGAGTGTACGCCGAGACACTGAAGCTTTCTTT.

V is TRBV5-4 and J is TRBJ2-7; D gene uncertain. Trimming left V 0 bases short and J 5 bases short, with 12 bases between. The CDR3 is made up of 14 amino acids. Germline assignment: CDR1 SGHNT and CDR2 YYREEE (reference sequence). CDR3 amino acids: CASSLALGQDEQYF. CDR3 coding DNA: TGTGCCAGCAGCTTGGCTCTGGGTCAGGACGAGCAGTACTTC.

This rearrangement joins TRBV3-1 (or the pseudogene TRBV3-2) to TRBJ2-7; D tentatively fits TRBD1 or TRBD2 (5 bases each). Germline V gene data show CDR1 as LGHDT and CDR2 as YNNKEL (reference sequence). Trimming removed 0 bases at V and 7 bases at J, with 13 bases between. The CDR3 contains 14 residues. The CDR3 is CASSQDTGPWEQYF. As DNA, the CDR3 is TGTGCCAGCAGCCAAGACACGGGGCCTTGGGAGCAGTACTTC.

This chain links TRBV7-9 with TRBJ1-6, with no clear D. Germline CDR1 SEHNR, CDR2 FQNEAQ (reference sequence). This CDR3 spans 16 amino acids. V lost 1 base and J 5 bases, leaving 12 bases between the germline ends. Here the CDR3 DNA reads TGTGCCAGCAGCTTAGGAGTTAACAGAAATAATTCACCCCTCCACTTT. Translation: CASSLGVNRNNSPLHF.

The chain joins TRBV6-5 to TRBJ1-5; 8 nucleotides match TRBD1. Losses at the gene ends were 5 bases for V and 5 bases for J; bases not matched to a gene: 8. Looked up from germline, CDR1 is MNHEY and CDR2 is SVGAGI. This CDR3 contains 15 residues. CDR3 region: CASSRRTGRHQPQHF. The CDR3 nucleotides read TGTGCCAGCAGTCGTCGGACAGGGAGGCATCAGCCCCAGCATTTT.